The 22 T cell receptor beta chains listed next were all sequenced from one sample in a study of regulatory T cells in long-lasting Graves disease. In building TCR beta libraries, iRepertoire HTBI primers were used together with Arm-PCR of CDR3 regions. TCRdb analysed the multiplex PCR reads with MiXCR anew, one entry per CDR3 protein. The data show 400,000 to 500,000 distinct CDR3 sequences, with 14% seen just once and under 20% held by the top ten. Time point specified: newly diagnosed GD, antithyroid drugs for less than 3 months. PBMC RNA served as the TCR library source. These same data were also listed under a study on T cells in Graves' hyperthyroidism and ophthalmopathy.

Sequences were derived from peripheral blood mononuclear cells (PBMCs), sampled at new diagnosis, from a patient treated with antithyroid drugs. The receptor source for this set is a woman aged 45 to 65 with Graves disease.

CDR3 loop: CSARTGGGGSISGNTIYF. CDR3 bases: TGCAGCGCCCGGACGGGAGGTGGTGGGTCTATCTCTGGAAACACCATATATTTT. The rearrangement uses TRBV29-1 and TRBJ1-3; no reliable D call. Germline CDR1 and CDR2: SQVTM and ANQGSEA. This CDR3 has 18 residues. V was trimmed by 7 bases and J by 0 bases, leaving 25 bases between them.

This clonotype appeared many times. In DNA, the CDR3 is TGTGCCAGCAGTTTACGAATCTTGAGCGGGAGTATCGACGAGCAGTACTTC. Protein product: CASSLRILSGSIDEQYF. The chain employs TRBV12-3 or TRBV12-4 and TRBJ2-7; 8 nucleotides align to TRBD2. After removal of 2 bases from V and 5 bases from J, the junction contained 14 bases not matched to a gene. The CDR3 contains 17 residues.

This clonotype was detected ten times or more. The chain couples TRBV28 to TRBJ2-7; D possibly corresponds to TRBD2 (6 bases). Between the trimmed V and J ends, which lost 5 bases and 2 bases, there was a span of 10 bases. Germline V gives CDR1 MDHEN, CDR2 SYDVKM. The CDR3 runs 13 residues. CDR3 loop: CASSTGSPYEQYF. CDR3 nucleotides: TGTGCCAGCAGTACCGGGAGCCCCTACGAGCAGTACTTC.

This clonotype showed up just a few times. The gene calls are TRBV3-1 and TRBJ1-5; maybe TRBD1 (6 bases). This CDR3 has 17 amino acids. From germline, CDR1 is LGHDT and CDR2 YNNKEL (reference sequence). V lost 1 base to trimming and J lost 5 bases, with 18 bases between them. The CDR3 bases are TGTGCCAGCAGCCAAGGGGGGAGGAGGGACATCCATCAGCCCCAGCATTTT. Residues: CASSQGGRRDIHQPQHF.

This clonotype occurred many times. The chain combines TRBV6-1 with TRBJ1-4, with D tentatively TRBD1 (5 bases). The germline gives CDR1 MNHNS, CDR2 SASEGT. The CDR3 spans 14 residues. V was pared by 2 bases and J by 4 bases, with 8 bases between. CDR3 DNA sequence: TGTGCCAGCAGTGAAAGCAGGGTTAATGAAAAACTGTTTTTT. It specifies CASSESRVNEKLFF.

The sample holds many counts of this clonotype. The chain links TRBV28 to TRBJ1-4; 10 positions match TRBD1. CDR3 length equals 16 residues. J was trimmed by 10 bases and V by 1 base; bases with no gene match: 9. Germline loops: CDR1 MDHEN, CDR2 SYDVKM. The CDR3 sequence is CASSLFGTGDRGKLFF. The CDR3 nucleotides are TGTGCCAGCAGTTTATTCGGGACAGGGGATCGAGGAAAACTGTTTTTT.

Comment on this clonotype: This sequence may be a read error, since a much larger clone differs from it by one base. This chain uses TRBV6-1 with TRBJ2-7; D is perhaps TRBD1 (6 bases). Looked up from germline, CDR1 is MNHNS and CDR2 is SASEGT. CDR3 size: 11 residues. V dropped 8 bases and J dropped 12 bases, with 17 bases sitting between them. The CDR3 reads CASQTGLRPYF. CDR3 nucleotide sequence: TGTGCCAGCCAAACAGGGCTTCGACCGTACTTC.

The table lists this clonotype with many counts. CDR3 sequence (DNA): TGTGCCAGCAGCTTAGTCCTTCTTAGTACAGACAATGAGCAGTTCTTC. As protein: CASSLVLLSTDNEQFF. The chain joins TRBV11-2 to TRBJ2-1; D remains ambiguous. The CDR3 loop spans 16 amino acids. Per the germline V gene, CDR1 is SGHAT and CDR2 is FQNNGV. Trimming left V 1 base short and J 5 bases short, with 15 bases between.

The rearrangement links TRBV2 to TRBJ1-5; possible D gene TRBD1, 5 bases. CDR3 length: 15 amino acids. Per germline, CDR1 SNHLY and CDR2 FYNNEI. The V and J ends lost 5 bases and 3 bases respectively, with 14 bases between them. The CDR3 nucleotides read TGTGCCAGCAGTCTACAGGCTACTTCCAATCAGCCCCAGCATTTT. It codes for CASSLQATSNQPQHF.

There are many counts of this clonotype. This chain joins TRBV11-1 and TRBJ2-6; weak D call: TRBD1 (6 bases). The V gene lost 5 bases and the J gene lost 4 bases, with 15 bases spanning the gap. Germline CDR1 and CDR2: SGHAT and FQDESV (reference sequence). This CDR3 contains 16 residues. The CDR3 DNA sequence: TGTGCCAGCAGCCTAGGGACACCCCTCGGGGCCAACGTCCTGACTTTC. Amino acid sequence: CASSLGTPLGANVLTF. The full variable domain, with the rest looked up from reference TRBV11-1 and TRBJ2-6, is EAEVAQSPRYKITEKSQAVAFWCDPISGHATLYWYRQILGQGPELLVQFQDESVVDDSQLPKDRFSAERLKGVDSTLKIQPAELGDSAMYLCASSLGTPLGANVLTFGAGSRLTVL.

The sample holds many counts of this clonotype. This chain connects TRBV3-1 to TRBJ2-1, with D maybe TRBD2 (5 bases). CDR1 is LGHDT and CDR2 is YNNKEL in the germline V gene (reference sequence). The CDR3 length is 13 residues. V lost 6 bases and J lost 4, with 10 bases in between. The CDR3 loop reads CASRLGLYNEQFF. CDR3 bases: TGTGCCAGCAGACTAGGGTTATACAATGAGCAGTTCTTC.

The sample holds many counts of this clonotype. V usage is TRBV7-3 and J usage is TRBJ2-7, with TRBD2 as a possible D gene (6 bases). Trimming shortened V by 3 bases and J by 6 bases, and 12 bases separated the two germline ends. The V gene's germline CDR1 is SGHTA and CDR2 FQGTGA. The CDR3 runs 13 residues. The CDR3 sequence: CASSFGREFEQYF. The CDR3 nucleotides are TGTGCCAGCAGCTTCGGTCGGGAGTTCGAGCAGTACTTC.

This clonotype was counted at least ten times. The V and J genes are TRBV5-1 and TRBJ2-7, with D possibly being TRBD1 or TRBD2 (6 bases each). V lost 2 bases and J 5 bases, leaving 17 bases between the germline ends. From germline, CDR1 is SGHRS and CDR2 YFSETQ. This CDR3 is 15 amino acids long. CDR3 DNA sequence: TGCGCCAGCAGCTTTATCGGGGGCGTCTTCGACGAGCAGTACTTC. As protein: CASSFIGGVFDEQYF.

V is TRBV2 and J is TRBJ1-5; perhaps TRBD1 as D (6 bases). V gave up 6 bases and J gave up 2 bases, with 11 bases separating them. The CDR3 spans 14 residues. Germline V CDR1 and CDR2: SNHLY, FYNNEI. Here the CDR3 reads CASRRDTRNQPQHF. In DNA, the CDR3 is TGTGCCAGCAGAAGGGACACTCGCAATCAGCCCCAGCATTTT.

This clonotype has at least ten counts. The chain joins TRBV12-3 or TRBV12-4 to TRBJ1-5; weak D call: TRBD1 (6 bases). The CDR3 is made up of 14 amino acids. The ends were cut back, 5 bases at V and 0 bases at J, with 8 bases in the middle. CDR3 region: CASSRQDSNQPQHF. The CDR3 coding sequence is TGTGCCAGCAGTCGACAGGATAGCAATCAGCCCCAGCATTTT.

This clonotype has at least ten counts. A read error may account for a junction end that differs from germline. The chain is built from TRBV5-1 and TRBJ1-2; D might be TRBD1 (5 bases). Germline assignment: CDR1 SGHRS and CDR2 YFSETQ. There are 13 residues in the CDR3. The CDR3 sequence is CASSLDSNYGYTF. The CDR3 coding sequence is TGTGCCAGCAGTCTAGACAGTAACTATGGCTACACCTTC.

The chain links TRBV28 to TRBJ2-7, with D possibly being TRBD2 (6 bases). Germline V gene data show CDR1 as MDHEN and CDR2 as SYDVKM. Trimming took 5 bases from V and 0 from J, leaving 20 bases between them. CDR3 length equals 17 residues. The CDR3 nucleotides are TGTGCCAGCAGTACCGCCTCTGCTCCGGGGGACTCCTACGAGCAGTACTTC. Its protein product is CASSTASAPGDSYEQYF.

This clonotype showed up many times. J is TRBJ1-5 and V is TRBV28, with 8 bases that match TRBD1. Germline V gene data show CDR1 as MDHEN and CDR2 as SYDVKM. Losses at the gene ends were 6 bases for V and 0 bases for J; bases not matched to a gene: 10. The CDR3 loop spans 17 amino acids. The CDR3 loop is CASSLTGDPYSNQPQHF. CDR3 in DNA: TGTGCCAGCAGCCTGACAGGGGACCCTTATAGCAATCAGCCCCAGCATTTT.

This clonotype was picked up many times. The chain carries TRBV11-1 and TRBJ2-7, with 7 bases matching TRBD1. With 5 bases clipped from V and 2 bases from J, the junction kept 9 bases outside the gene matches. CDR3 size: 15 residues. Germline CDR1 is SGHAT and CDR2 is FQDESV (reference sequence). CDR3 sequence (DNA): TGTGCCAGCAGCCCCGGGGACAGTGAGACCTACGAGCAGTACTTC. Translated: CASSPGDSETYEQYF.

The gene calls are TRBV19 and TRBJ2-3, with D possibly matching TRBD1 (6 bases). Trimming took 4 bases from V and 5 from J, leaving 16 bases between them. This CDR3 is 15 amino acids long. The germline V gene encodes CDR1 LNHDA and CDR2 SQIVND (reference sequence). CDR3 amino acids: CASSTIRGVGDTQYF. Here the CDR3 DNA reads TGTGCCAGTAGTACCATCAGGGGCGTCGGAGATACGCAGTATTTT.

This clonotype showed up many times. The CDR3 sequence: CASSLVRDRGETQYF. DNA for the CDR3: TGTGCCAGCAGCTTAGTACGGGACAGGGGAGAGACCCAGTACTTC. V and J are TRBV7-9 and TRBJ2-5; 10 nucleotides agree with TRBD1. CDR1 is SEHNR, CDR2 FQNEAQ, per germline (reference sequence). After removal of 1 base from V and 4 bases from J, the junction contained 3 bases not matched to a gene. CDR3 size: 15 residues.

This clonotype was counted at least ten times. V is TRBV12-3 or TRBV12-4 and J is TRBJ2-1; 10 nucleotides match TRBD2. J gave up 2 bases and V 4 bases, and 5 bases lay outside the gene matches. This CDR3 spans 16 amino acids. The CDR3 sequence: CASSSLAGLPYNEQFF. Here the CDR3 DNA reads TGTGCCAGCAGTTCACTAGCGGGATTACCCTACAATGAGCAGTTCTTC.